This T cell receptor beta chain emerged from a study of T-cell memory formation after mild COVID-19. Across the study: Clustering of TCRs was largely donor specific.

J gave up 2 bases and V 3 bases, and 6 bases lay outside the gene matches. The germline gives CDR1 ENHRY, CDR2 SYGVKD. This CDR3 has 16 amino acids. TCRdb redid the calling of the 5' RACE reads with MiXCR, one entry per CDR3 protein. Of about 440,000 distinct CDR3 sequences detected, 20% appear once; the ten largest clones hold approximately 8.4%. The table lists this clonotype with many counts. Antigen unknown. Study-level findings and limits: Later expanders leaned CD4+, whereas clones that contracted between day 15 and 85 were balanced CD4/CD8. Specificity for SARS-CoV-2 was not confirmed among the second-wave clones peaking on day 37.

V gene TRBV10-3 combines with J gene TRBJ2-7; 11 nucleotides line up with TRBD2. This receptor was obtained from an adult woman who had mild COVID-19 (a few samples of this study predate the infection). Cell type and time point are not known. Sequencing was performed on PBMCs or a T cell subset sorted from them (not recorded which). CDR3 sequence (DNA): TGTGCCATCAGTGAACCAACTAGCGGGAGAACCTACGAGCAGTACTTC. Translating it yields CAISEPTSGRTYEQYF.